This is a list of T cell receptor beta chains from one sample in a study of beta chain features in type 1 diabetes. The data were produced by immunoSEQ multiplex PCR, yet TCRdb's version contains in-frame clones alone and is incomplete. Altogether 600,000 to 700,000 clones are present, around 12% being singletons, with the ten largest covering more than 0.09%. Sequencing used naive CD4+ T cells from blood. These receptors originate from a man aged 25-40 years with type 1 diabetes. CDR3s include the opening cysteine and the closing phenylalanine or tryptophan.

>TRBV10-3|TRBJ1-1
CAISENKDREVLNTEAFF
>TRBV7-9|TRBJ2-1
CASSQGLLQFF
>TRBV11-3|TRBJ1-1
CASSLMRTEAFF
>TRBV5-4|TRBJ2-5
CASSLAPGAIQETQYF
>TRBV5-1|TRBJ1-3
CASSLTSTGGNTIYF
>TRBV7-6|TRBJ2-3
CASSYGQGTDTQYF
>TRBV7-9|TRBJ1-2
CASSSGNYGYTF
>TRBV4-3|TRBJ1-2
CASSQDPGLGYGYTF
>TRBV4-3|TRBJ2-3
CASSLGTAISGGTDTQYF
>TRBV27|TRBJ2-5
CASSFTAGPETQYF
>TRBV19|TRBJ1-4
CASSAGGEGTPGQPSEKLFF
>TRBV28|TRBJ2-1
CASGRLAGDNYEQFF
>TRBV7-9|TRBJ1-2
CASSPRTEHGYTF
>TRBV29-1|TRBJ2-5
CSVEDGREQYF
>TRBV5-4|TRBJ1-3
CASSSGTDSGNTIYF
>TRBV6-5|TRBJ1-1
CASSPPGRDTEAFF
>TRBV9|TRBJ2-2
CASSGGRGNTGELFF
>TRBV29-1|TRBJ1-2
CSVERGTNSGYTF
>TRBV10-3|TRBJ1-2
CAISEEGNYGYTF
>TRBV7-8|TRBJ2-6
CASSPLGLSGANVLTF
>TRBV6-4|TRBJ2-6
CATRSIAGANVLTF